This is a list of T cell receptor beta chains from one sample in a study of T cells in Graves' hyperthyroidism and ophthalmopathy. TCRdb passed the multiplex PCR reads through MiXCR, listing each CDR3 protein once. The sample records 550,000 to 650,000 distinct CDR3 sequences, 12% to 15% being singletons. The specimen sequenced was blood. These receptor sequences come from a woman aged 40 to 50 with Graves' hyperthyroidism. The CDR3 runs from the conserved cysteine through the conserved F or W. D genes are given only for firm matches. Some rows mark clone size as missing; the rest say once, few, many or name a class of expanded clone.

d_call,clone_size,v_call,j_call,cdr3_aa,cdr3_nt
TRBD1,-,TRBV19,TRBJ1-4,CASSFSTGAEKLFF,TGTGCCAGTAGTTTCTCAACAGGGGCTGAAAAACTGTTTTTT
-,many,TRBV11-2,TRBJ1-1,CASTLAYEAFF,TGTGCCAGCACACTGGCGTATGAAGCTTTCTTT
TRBD2,-,TRBV4-1,TRBJ2-2,CASSQVGLAGTHTGELFF,TGCGCCAGCAGCCAAGTGGGACTAGCGGGAACGCACACCGGGGAGCTGTTTTTT
-,-,TRBV6-4,TRBJ2-1,CASSDQRGYEQFF,TGTGCCAGCAGTGACCAGCGAGGGTATGAGCAGTTCTTC
-,-,TRBV6-2/TRBV6-3,TRBJ2-1,CASSYHTGRVDNEQFF,TGTGCCAGCAGTTACCATACAGGGAGGGTGGACAATGAGCAGTTCTTC
-,many,TRBV28,TRBJ2-1,CASSLIPSSYNEQFF,TGTGCCAGCAGTTTAATTCCGAGCTCCTACAATGAGCAGTTCTTC
TRBD2,-,TRBV30,TRBJ2-5,CAWSSLADQETQYF,TGTGCCTGGAGTTCCCTAGCGGACCAAGAGACCCAGTACTTC
TRBD1,-,TRBV20-1,TRBJ2-6,CSARTGGGSGANVLTF,TGCAGTGCTAGAACAGGGGGCGGCTCTGGGGCCAACGTCCTGACTTTC
-,-,TRBV5-1,TRBJ2-6,CASSLGTTGTNVLTF,TGCGCCAGCAGCTTAGGTACGACAGGTACGAACGTCCTGACTTTC
-,many,TRBV6-1,TRBJ1-5,CASRGVGNQPQHF,TGTGCCAGCAGGGGGGTAGGGAATCAGCCCCAGCATTTT
TRBD2,many,TRBV9,TRBJ2-5,CASSVASGSGETQYF,TGTGCCAGCAGCGTTGCTAGCGGGAGCGGAGAGACCCAGTACTTC
-,many,TRBV10-3,TRBJ2-3,CAISESARDTQYF,TGTGCCATCAGTGAGTCGGCCCGGGATACGCAGTATTTT
TRBD2,many,TRBV7-2,TRBJ2-5,CASSLAGSGRRGQETQYF,TGTGCCAGCAGCTTAGCCGGAAGCGGGAGAAGGGGCCAAGAGACCCAGTACTTC
TRBD2,many,TRBV29-1,TRBJ2-3,CSVEVGWREVPDTQYF,TGCAGCGTTGAAGTGGGATGGCGGGAGGTGCCAGATACGCAGTATTTT
-,-,TRBV20-1,TRBJ2-5,CSAPLPPAETQYF,TGCAGTGCTCCCTTACCCCCGGCGGAGACCCAGTACTTC
TRBD1,many,TRBV30,TRBJ2-1,CAWSSPEDRGYNEQFF,TGTGCCTGGAGTTCCCCAGAGGACAGGGGTTACAATGAGCAGTTCTTC
TRBD1,few,TRBV2,TRBJ1-5,CASSVGTGNPSQPQHF,TGTGCCAGCAGTGTCGGGACAGGGAATCCAAGTCAGCCCCAGCATTTT
TRBD1,-,TRBV10-3,TRBJ1-3,CAISAGQGARNTIYF,TGTGCCATCAGTGCGGGACAGGGGGCCAGAAACACCATATATTTT
-,-,TRBV3-1,TRBJ1-1,CASSPSDRQNTEAFF,TGTGCCAGCAGCCCATCCGACAGACAGAACACTGAAGCTTTCTTT
-,-,TRBV28,TRBJ2-7,CASSLQEYEQYF,TGTGCCAGCAGTTTACAAGAGTACGAGCAGTACTTC
-,many,TRBV3-1,TRBJ2-1,CASSQGTRGSYNEQFF,TGTGCCAGCAGCCAAGGGACGAGGGGCTCCTACAATGAGCAGTTCTTC
-,few,TRBV24-1,TRBJ2-1,CATSASASYNEQFF,TGTGCCACCTCCGCTAGCGCCTCCTACAATGAGCAGTTCTTC
-,-,TRBV20-1,TRBJ2-3,CSARDRGWSDTQYF,TGCAGTGCTAGAGATCGGGGGTGGTCAGATACGCAGTATTTT
-,many,TRBV5-5,TRBJ2-3,CASSPRHGGSSDTQYF,TGTGCCAGCAGCCCCCGACACGGGGGTAGTTCAGATACGCAGTATTTT
TRBD2,-,TRBV20-1,TRBJ2-7,CSARDHPTSGNVYEQYF,TGCAGTGCTAGAGATCACCCAACTAGCGGGAACGTCTACGAGCAGTACTTC
-,many,TRBV28,TRBJ1-5,CASSVPPQPQHF,TGTGCCAGCAGTGTTCCCCCCCAGCCCCAGCATTTT
-,many,TRBV30,TRBJ2-5,CAWTAGQETQYF,TGTGCCTGGACCGCGGGCCAAGAGACCCAGTACTTC
TRBD1,-,TRBV7-9,TRBJ1-1,CASSLAGGAGTEAFF,TGTGCCAGCAGCTTAGCAGGGGGCGCGGGCACTGAAGCTTTCTTT
-,many,TRBV2,TRBJ2-7,CAIIQGSYEQYF,TGTGCCATCATCCAGGGCTCCTACGAGCAGTACTTC
-,many,TRBV28,TRBJ2-7,CASSWGTTQGHEQYF,TGTGCCAGCAGTTGGGGGACAACCCAAGGCCACGAGCAGTACTTC
-,few,TRBV6-5,TRBJ2-1,CASSYFFDRETDVERAGGNEQFF,TGTGCCAGCAGTTACTTTTTCGACCGTGAGACCGACGTTGAGCGGGCCGGAGGAAATGAGCAGTTCTTC
TRBD1,few,TRBV28,TRBJ2-7,CASSIQGGGEQYF,TGTGCCAGCAGTATCCAAGGGGGCGGGGAGCAGTACTTC
-,many,TRBV30,TRBJ2-1,CAWALQDFYNEQFF,TGTGCCTGGGCCCTCCAGGACTTTTACAATGAGCAGTTCTTC
-,-,TRBV29-1,TRBJ2-7,CSVEGVGTREQYF,TGCAGCGTTGAGGGCGTGGGGACGAGAGAGCAGTACTTC
-,-,TRBV10-3,TRBJ2-2,CAITEGGTDTGELFF,TGTGCCATCACCGAGGGCGGGACAGACACCGGGGAGCTGTTTTTT
TRBD1,many,TRBV20-1,TRBJ2-1,CSARPGTGSSYNEQFF,TGCAGTGCCCGTCCCGGGACAGGGAGCTCCTACAATGAGCAGTTCTTC
-,many,TRBV12-3/TRBV12-4,TRBJ1-5,CASGPNQPQHF,TGTGCCAGCGGACCTAATCAGCCCCAGCATTTT
TRBD1,many,TRBV27,TRBJ2-5,CASSLYRGYETQYF,TGTGCCAGCAGTTTATACAGGGGATACGAGACCCAGTACTTC
TRBD2,many,TRBV7-2,TRBJ2-1,CASRDAGGPHNEQFF,TGTGCCAGCAGAGATGCGGGAGGGCCCCACAATGAGCAGTTCTTC
-,many,TRBV29-1,TRBJ2-5,CSVEDSGVFQETQYF,TGCAGCGTTGAAGATTCGGGGGTATTTCAAGAGACCCAGTACTTC
-,few,TRBV6-2/TRBV6-3,TRBJ1-3,CASTKENSGNTIYF,TGTGCCAGCACCAAAGAAAACTCTGGAAACACCATATATTTT
-,many,TRBV6-1,TRBJ2-7,CASSYGPRGYEQYF,TGTGCCAGCAGTTACGGACCCCGAGGGTACGAGCAGTACTTC
-,many,TRBV28,TRBJ2-7,CASSPLAWGHYEQYF,TGTGCCAGCAGTCCTCTAGCGTGGGGGCACTACGAGCAGTACTTC